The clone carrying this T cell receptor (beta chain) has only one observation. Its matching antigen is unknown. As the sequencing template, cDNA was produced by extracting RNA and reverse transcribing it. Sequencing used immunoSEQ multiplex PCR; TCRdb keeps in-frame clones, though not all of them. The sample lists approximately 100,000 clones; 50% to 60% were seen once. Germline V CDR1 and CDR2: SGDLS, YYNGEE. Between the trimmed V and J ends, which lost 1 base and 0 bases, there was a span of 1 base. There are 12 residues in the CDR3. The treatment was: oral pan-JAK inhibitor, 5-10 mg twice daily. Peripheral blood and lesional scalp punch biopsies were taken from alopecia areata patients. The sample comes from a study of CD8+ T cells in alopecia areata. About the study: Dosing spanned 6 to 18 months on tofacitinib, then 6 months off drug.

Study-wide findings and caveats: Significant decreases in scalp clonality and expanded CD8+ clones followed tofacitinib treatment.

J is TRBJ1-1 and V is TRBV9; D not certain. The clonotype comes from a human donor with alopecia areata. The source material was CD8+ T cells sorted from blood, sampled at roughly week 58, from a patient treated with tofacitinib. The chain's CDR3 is CASSVLNTEAFF. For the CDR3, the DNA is TGTGCCAGCAGCGTACTGAACACTGAAGCTTTCTTT.